Listed below are T cell receptor beta chains from one sample, sequenced in a study of PD-1 blockade in classical Hodgkin lymphoma. The table came from immunoSEQ multiplex PCR; TCRdb's copy has only in-frame clones and leaves some out. The sample records roughly 8,200 clones, roughly 87% being singletons. Material: peripheral blood mononuclear cells (PBMCs), obtained before the fourth cycle of nivolumab. Receptors were obtained from a human donor with classical Hodgkin lymphoma. CDR3s include the opening cysteine and the closing phenylalanine or tryptophan. Fields, in order: clone size, V gene, D gene, J gene, CDR3 DNA, CDR3 protein. The D gene is left open where the match is weak. Clone sizes are given selectively: once, few, many, or a class where the clone is expanded.

size: -
V: TRBV7-9
D: -
J: TRBJ1-5
DNA: TGTGCCAGCAGCGCCTCGGGGGCCGGTCGTCAGCCCCAGCATTTT
CDR3: CASSASGAGRQPQHF

size: -
V: TRBV7-3
D: TRBD2
J: TRBJ2-3
DNA: TGTGCCAGCAGCTCCTCTAGCGGGAGAACTACAGATACGCAGTATTTT
CDR3: CASSSSSGRTTDTQYF

size: -
V: TRBV28
D: TRBD1
J: TRBJ1-5
DNA: TGTGCCAGCAGCCAGGGGGGTAGCAATCAGCCCCAGCATTTT
CDR3: CASSQGGSNQPQHF

size: -
V: TRBV19
D: TRBD2
J: TRBJ2-1
DNA: TGTGCCAGTAGTATAGTTAGCGGGACGCATGAGCAGTTCTTC
CDR3: CASSIVSGTHEQFF

size: few
V: TRBV15
D: TRBD1
J: TRBJ1-2
DNA: TGTGCCACAAGAACAGGGGGTGACCCCTATGGCTACACCTTC
CDR3: CATRTGGDPYGYTF

size: once
V: TRBV10-2
D: -
J: TRBJ2-4
DNA: TGCGCCAGCAGTGGCCGGGGAGCCAAAAACATTCAGTACTTC
CDR3: CASSGRGAKNIQYF

size: -
V: TRBV4-3
D: -
J: TRBJ2-1
DNA: TGCGCCAGCAGCCAAGAGGTTGACGGATCCTACAATGAGCAGTTCTTC
CDR3: CASSQEVDGSYNEQFF

size: -
V: TRBV15
D: TRBD2
J: TRBJ2-1
DNA: TGTGCCACCAGCAGAGTCCCGACTAGCGGGTACAATGAGCAGTTCTTC
CDR3: CATSRVPTSGYNEQFF

size: once
V: TRBV6-5
D: -
J: TRBJ2-7
DNA: TGTGCCAGCAGTTCCTGGGCAGTCTCCTACGAGCAGTACTTC
CDR3: CASSSWAVSYEQYF

size: -
V: TRBV5-8
D: -
J: TRBJ1-4
DNA: TGTGCCAGCAGCGACCGGTGGGGGGGCTATGAAAAACTGTTTTTT
CDR3: CASSDRWGGYEKLFF

size: -
V: TRBV6-5
D: -
J: TRBJ1-2
DNA: TGTGCCAGCAGTTACGGGGGGACCTCTAACTATGGCTACACCTTC
CDR3: CASSYGGTSNYGYTF

size: once
V: TRBV5-5
D: -
J: TRBJ2-5
DNA: TGTGCCAGCAGCTTGAATGGACGGGCGGATCAAGAGACCCAGTACTTC
CDR3: CASSLNGRADQETQYF

size: once
V: TRBV10-3
D: -
J: TRBJ1-4
DNA: TGTGCCATCAGTGGGACAGCGAATGAAAAACTGTTTTTT
CDR3: CAISGTANEKLFF

size: -
V: TRBV28
D: -
J: TRBJ2-7
DNA: TGTGCCAGCAGTCCGGATTTGGGGATTACCTACGAGCAGTACTTC
CDR3: CASSPDLGITYEQYF

size: -
V: TRBV14
D: TRBD1
J: TRBJ2-7
DNA: TGTGCCAGCAGCCAAGGGACCGGACAGGGCTCTGGCGAGCAGTACTTC
CDR3: CASSQGTGQGSGEQYF

size: -
V: TRBV14
D: TRBD2
J: TRBJ2-1
DNA: TGTGCCAGCAGCCAACTTAGTCGGACTAGCGGGAGCGCTAATGAGCAGTTCTTC
CDR3: CASSQLSRTSGSANEQFF

size: -
V: TRBV6-6
D: TRBD1
J: TRBJ1-2
DNA: TGTGCCAGCAGTTCAGGGACAGCCGGATCATATGGCTACACCTTC
CDR3: CASSSGTAGSYGYTF

size: few
V: TRBV5-1
D: -
J: TRBJ1-2
DNA: TGCGCCAGCAGCTCGGGGGAGCCGGCCTATGGCTACACCTTC
CDR3: CASSSGEPAYGYTF